This T cell receptor beta chain was recorded in a study of long-term antiretroviral therapy in people with HIV. This CDR3 has 16 residues. The germline V gene has CDR1 SGHNT and CDR2 YYREEE (reference sequence). Germline trimming cut 4 bases from V and 0 bases from J; bases unmatched to any gene: 6. Sequencing used immunoSEQ v3.0 at survey level. Using immunoSEQ multiplex PCR, the repertoire was profiled, and TCRdb retains in-frame clones only, with some absent. The sample yields around 21,000 clones, more than 70% seen once. The rearrangement joins TRBV5-4 to TRBJ1-4, with 7 bases fitting TRBD1. The sequence was collected from a man aged 45-65 years with HIV. This material consisted of unsorted PBMCs, taken at the start of antiretroviral therapy. Here the CDR3 DNA reads TGTGCCAGCAGCCACCGACAGGGAGCAACTAATGAAAAACTGTTTTTT. Amino acid sequence: CASSHRQGATNEKLFF. The full variable domain, with the rest looked up from reference TRBV5-4 and TRBJ1-4, is ETGVTQSPTHLIKTRGQQVTLRCSSQSGHNTVSWYQQALGQGPQFIFQYYREEENGRGNFPPRFSGLQFPNYSSELNVNALELDDSALYLCASSHRQGATNEKLFFGSGTQLSVL.